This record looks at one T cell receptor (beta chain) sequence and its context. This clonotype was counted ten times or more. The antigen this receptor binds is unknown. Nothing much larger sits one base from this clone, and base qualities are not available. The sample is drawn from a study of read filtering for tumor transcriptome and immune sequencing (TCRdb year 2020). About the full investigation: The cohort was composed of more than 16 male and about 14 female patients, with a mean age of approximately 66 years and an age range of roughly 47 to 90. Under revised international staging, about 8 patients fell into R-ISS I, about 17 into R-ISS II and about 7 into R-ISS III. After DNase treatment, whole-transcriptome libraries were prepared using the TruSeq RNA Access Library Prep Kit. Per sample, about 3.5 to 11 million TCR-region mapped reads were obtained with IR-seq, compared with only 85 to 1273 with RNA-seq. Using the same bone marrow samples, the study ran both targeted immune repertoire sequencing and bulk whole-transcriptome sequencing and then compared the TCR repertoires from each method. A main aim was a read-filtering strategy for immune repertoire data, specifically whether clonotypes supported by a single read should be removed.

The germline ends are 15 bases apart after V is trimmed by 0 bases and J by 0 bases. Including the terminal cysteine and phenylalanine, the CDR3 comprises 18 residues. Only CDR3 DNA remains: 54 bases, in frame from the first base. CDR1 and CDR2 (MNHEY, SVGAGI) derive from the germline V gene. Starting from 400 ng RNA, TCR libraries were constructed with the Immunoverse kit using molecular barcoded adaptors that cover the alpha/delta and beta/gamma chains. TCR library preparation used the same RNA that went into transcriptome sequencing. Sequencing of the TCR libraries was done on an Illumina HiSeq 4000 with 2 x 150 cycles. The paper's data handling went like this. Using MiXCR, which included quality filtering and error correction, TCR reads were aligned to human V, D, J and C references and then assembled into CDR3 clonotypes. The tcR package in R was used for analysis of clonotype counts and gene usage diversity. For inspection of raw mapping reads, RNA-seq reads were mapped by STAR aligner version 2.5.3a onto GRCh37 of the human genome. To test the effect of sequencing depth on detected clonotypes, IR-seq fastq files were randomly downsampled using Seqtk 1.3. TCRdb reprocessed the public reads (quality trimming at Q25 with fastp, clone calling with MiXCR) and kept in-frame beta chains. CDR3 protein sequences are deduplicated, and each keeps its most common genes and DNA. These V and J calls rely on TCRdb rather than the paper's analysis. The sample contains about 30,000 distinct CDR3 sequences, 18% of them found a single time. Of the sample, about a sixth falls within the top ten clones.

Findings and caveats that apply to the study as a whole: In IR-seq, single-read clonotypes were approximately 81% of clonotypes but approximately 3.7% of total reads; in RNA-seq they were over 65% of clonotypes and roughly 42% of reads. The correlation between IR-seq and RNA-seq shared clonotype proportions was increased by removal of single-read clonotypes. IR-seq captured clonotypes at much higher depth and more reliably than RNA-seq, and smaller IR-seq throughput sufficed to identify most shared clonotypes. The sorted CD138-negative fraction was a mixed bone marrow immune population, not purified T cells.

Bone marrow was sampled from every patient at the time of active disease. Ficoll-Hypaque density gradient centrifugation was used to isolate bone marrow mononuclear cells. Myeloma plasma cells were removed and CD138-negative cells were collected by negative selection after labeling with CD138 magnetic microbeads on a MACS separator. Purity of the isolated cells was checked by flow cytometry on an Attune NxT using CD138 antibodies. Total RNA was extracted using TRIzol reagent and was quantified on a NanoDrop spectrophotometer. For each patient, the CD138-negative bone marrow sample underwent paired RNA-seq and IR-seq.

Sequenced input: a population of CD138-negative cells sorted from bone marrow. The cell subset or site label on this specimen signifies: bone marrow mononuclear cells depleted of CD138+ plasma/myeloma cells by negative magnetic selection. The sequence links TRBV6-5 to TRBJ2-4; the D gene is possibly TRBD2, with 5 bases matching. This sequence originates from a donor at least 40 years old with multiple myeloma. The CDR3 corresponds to CASSYSLGILEAKNIQYF. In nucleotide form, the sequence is TGTGCCAGCAGTTACTCTCTTGGGATACTAGAAGCCAAAAACATTCAGTACTTC.